One sample yielded the 3 T cell receptor beta chains listed below, sequenced in a study of CD8 T cells in Susac syndrome. RNA totalling about 0.45 to 1 ug underwent reverse transcription with random hexamers. TCRdb reanalysed the immunoSEQ multiplex PCR reads using MiXCR and keeps one entry per CDR3 protein. The sample has about 160,000 distinct CDR3 sequences; around 95% are singletons. The source material was CD4+ T cells from PBMCs. Source of these receptors: a human donor with Susac syndrome.

V usage is TRBV29-1 and J usage is TRBJ1-4; D uncertain. The germline V and J ends were trimmed by 6 bases and 5 bases, with 7 bases remaining between them. The CDR3 is made up of 11 amino acids. Germline CDR1 is SQVTM and CDR2 is ANQGSEA. The CDR3 sequence: CSVRTNEKLFF. CDR3 sequence (DNA): TGCAGCGTAAGAACGAATGAAAAACTGTTTTTT.

This clonotype has just one count. This sequence joins TRBV18 and TRBJ1-4, with unresolved D. Between the trimmed V and J ends, which lost 5 bases and 7 bases, there was a span of 20 bases. The CDR3 is 16 amino acids. Germline loops: CDR1 KGHSH, CDR2 LQKENI. In nucleotides, the CDR3 is TGTGCCAGCTCAACACTGAGGGAGGCGGCGGGTGAAAAACTGTTTTTT. The encoded protein is CASSTLREAAGEKLFF.

This clonotype was seen more than once but under ten times. The chain uses TRBV30 and TRBJ2-3; 7 bases agree with TRBD1. V gave up 0 bases and J gave up 8 bases; unmatched junction bases: 5. The CDR3 sequence is 13 residues long. Germline loops: CDR1 GTSNPN, CDR2 SVGIG (reference sequence). CDR3 bases: TGTGCCTGGAGTGTACAGGGGCTGGGTACGCAGTATTTT. Its protein product is CAWSVQGLGTQYF.